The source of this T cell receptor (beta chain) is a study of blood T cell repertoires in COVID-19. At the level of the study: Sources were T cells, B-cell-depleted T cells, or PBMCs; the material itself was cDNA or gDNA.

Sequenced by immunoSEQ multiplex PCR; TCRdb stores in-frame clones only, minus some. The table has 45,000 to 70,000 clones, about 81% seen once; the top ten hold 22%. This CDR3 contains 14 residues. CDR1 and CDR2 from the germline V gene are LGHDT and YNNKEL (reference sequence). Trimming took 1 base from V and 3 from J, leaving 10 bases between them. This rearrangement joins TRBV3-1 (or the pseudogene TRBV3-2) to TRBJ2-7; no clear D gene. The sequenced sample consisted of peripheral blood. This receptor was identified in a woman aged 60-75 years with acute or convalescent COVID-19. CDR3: CASSQVAGYYEQYF. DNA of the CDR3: TGTGCCAGCAGCCAAGTTGCAGGTTACTACGAGCAGTACTTC.